The clone carrying this T cell receptor beta chain was detected only a few times. Its antigen is as yet unknown. The sample is drawn from a study of T cell repertoires in cytomegalovirus infection. As for the study in general: Based on public TCR beta signatures, there were indications of CMV infection and of a matching HLA type. The study, taken as a whole, reports: CMV-specific HLA-C-restricted TCR beta clonotypes dominated the ex vivo response. CMV carriers having the relevant HLA were flagged by cumulative public TCR beta family frequency.

The germline V gene encodes CDR1 KGHSH and CDR2 LQKENI. V shed 0 bases and J shed 5 bases, with 14 bases lying between them. This CDR3 is built from 15 residues. TCRdb ran MiXCR on the reads and lists one entry per CDR3 protein. The profile shows over 90,000 distinct CDR3 sequences, about 17% of them singletons. The sequenced sample was PBMCs. This rearrangement joins TRBV18 to TRBJ2-7; maybe TRBD1 (5 bases). This receptor was taken from a human donor in good health (CMV status not recorded). Some clones in this sample may be carry-over from other donors' samples. The CDR3 coding sequence is TGTGCCAGCTCACCACCAGGCAGGGTCTTTAACGAGCAGTACTTC. Translated: CASSPPGRVFNEQYF. The full variable domain, in which reference TRBV18 and TRBJ2-7 provide the parts outside the CDR3, is NAGVMQNPRHLVRRRGQEARLRCSPMKGHSHVYWYRQLPEEGLKFMVYLQKENIIDESGMPKERFSAEFPKEGPSILRIQQVVRGDSAAYFCASSPPGRVFNEQYFGPGTRLTVT.